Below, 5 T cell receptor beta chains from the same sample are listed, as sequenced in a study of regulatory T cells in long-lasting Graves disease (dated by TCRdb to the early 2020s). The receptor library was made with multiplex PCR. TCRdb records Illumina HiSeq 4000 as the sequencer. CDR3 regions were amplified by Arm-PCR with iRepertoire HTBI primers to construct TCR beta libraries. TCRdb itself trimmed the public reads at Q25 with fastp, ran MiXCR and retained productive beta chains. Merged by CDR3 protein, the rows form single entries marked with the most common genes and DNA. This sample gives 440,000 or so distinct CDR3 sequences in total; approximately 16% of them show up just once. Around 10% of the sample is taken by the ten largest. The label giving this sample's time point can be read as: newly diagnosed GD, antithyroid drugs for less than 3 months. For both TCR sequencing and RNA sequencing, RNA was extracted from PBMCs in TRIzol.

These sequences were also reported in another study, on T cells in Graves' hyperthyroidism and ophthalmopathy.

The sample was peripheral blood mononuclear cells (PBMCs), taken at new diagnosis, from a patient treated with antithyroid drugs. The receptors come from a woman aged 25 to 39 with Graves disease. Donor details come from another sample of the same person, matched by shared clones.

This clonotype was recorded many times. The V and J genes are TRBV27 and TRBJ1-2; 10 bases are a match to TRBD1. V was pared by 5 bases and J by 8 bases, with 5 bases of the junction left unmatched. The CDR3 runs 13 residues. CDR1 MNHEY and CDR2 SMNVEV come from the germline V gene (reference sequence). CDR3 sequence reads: CASSLGTGVGYTF. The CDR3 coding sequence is TGTGCCAGCAGTCTCGGGACAGGGGTCGGCTACACCTTC.

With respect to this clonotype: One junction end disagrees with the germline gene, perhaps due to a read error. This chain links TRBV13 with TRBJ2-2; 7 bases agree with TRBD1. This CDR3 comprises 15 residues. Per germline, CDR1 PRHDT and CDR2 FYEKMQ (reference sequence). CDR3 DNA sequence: TGTGCCAGCACCCACGGGACAGCCAACACCGGGGAGCTGCTTTTT. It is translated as CASTHGTANTGELLF.

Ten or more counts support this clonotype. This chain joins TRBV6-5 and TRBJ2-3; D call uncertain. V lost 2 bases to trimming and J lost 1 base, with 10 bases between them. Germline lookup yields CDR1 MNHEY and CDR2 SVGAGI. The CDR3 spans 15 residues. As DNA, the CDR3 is TGTGCCAGCAGTTACGCGGCAGGAGGCACAGATACGCAGTATTTT. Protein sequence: CASSYAAGGTDTQYF.

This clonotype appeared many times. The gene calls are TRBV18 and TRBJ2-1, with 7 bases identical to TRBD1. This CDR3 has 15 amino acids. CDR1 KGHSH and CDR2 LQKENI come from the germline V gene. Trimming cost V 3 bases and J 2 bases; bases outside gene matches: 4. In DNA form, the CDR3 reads TGTGCCAGCTCACCCGGACAGGCAACCTACAATGAGCAGTTCTTC. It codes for CASSPGQATYNEQFF.

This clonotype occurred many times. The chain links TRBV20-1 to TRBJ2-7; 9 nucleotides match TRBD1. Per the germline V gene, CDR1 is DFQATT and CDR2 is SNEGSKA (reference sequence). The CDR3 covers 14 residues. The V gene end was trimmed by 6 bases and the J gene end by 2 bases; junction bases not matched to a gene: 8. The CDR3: CSARVGTGTYEQYF. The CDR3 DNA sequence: TGCAGTGCACGCGTCGGGACAGGGACCTACGAGCAGTACTTC.